The rows below give T cell receptor beta chains drawn from one sample of a study of shared clonotypes between healthy human individuals. TCRdb's copy holds only in-frame clones and misses some; the assay was immunoSEQ multiplex PCR. The sample includes 550,000 to 800,000 clones, 90% seen only once; the top ten take 34%. Specimen: memory CD8+ T cells from PBMCs. These receptors all stem from a man aged 18 to 30 in good health. Some clones in this sample may be carry-over from other donors' samples. CDR3s include the opening cysteine and the closing phenylalanine or tryptophan. Fields, in order: J gene, clone size, V gene, D gene, CDR3 protein, CDR3 DNA. The D gene is left open where the match is weak. Some rows mark clone size as missing; the rest say once, few, many or name a class of expanded clone.

>TRBJ2-1|NA|TRBV28|TRBD2
CASSQGLADYNEQFF
TGTGCCAGCAGTCAGGGACTAGCGGACTACAATGAGCAGTTCTTC
>TRBJ2-1|NA|TRBV6-6|NA
CASTLLGDEQFF
TGTGCCAGCACCCTTCTAGGAGATGAGCAGTTCTTC
>TRBJ2-3|once|TRBV28|TRBD2
CASSRYSGFSTDTQYF
TGTGCCAGCAGCCGATATAGCGGGTTTAGCACAGATACGCAGTATTTT
>TRBJ2-7|NA|TRBV2|NA
CASSDYEQYF
TGTGCCAGCAGTGACTACGAGCAGTACTTC
>TRBJ2-6|NA|TRBV27|TRBD2
CASSILASGSGANVLTF
TGTGCCAGCTCGATCCTGGCTAGCGGGAGCGGGGCCAACGTCCTGACTTTC
>TRBJ2-4|once|TRBV11-2|TRBD2
CASSSSSGLAKNIQYF
TGTGCCAGCAGCTCATCTAGCGGACTAGCCAAAAACATTCAGTACTTC
>TRBJ1-2|many|TRBV4-3|NA
CASSQASSNYGYTF
TGCGCCAGCAGCCAAGCTTCCTCCAACTATGGCTACACCTTC
>TRBJ2-1|NA|TRBV4-3|TRBD2
CASSQGPGGSQIEQFF
TGCGCCAGCAGCCAAGGGCCCGGCGGGAGCCAAATTGAGCAGTTCTTC
>TRBJ2-6|NA|TRBV5-6|NA
CASSLATGAGANVLTF
TGTGCCAGCAGCTTGGCGACGGGGGCTGGGGCCAACGTCCTGACTTTC
>TRBJ1-1|once|TRBV27|NA
CASSLIPVGGKTEAFF
TGTGCCAGCAGTTTGATCCCGGTTGGGGGTAAAACTGAAGCTTTCTTT
>TRBJ1-5|NA|TRBV10-3|NA
CAISEGSNQPQHF
TGTGCCATCAGTGAGGGAAGCAATCAGCCCCAGCATTTT
>TRBJ2-7|NA|TRBV5-1|NA
CASSPLGGIPAYEQYF
TGCGCCAGCAGCCCCCTAGGCGGGATACCCGCTTACGAGCAGTACTTC
>TRBJ2-7|NA|TRBV6-5|NA
CASSYGENYEQYF
TGTGCCAGCAGTTACGGGGAGAATTACGAGCAGTACTTC
>TRBJ1-5|NA|TRBV7-8|NA
CASSLGTVGQPQHF
TGTGCCAGCAGCTTAGGGACAGTGGGTCAGCCCCAGCATTTT
>TRBJ1-1|NA|TRBV5-6|TRBD1
CASSAGTAGEAFF
TGTGCCAGCAGCGCCGGGACAGCCGGTGAAGCTTTCTTT
>TRBJ1-1|once|TRBV19|NA
CASRPSGLLNTEAFF
TGTGCCAGTAGGCCCTCGGGTTTACTGAACACTGAAGCTTTCTTT
>TRBJ1-1|NA|TRBV6-1|NA
CASSESANTEAFF
TGTGCCAGCAGTGAGTCAGCGAACACTGAAGCTTTCTTT
>TRBJ2-7|NA|TRBV28|NA
CASSFGLFSYEQYF
TGTGCCAGCAGTTTTGGCCTTTTCTCCTACGAGCAGTACTTC
>TRBJ2-5|NA|TRBV28|TRBD2
CASSLLLAGPRETQYF
TGTGCCAGCAGTTTATTACTAGCGGGCCCACGAGAGACCCAGTACTTC
>TRBJ1-5|NA|TRBV7-9|NA
CASSLGAGDQPQHF
TGTGCCAGCAGCTTAGGGGCCGGGGATCAGCCCCAGCATTTT
>TRBJ2-3|NA|TRBV5-6|TRBD2
CASSLETSGRAGDTQYF
TGTGCCAGCAGCTTGGAGACTAGCGGGAGGGCCGGAGATACGCAGTATTTT
>TRBJ2-3|NA|TRBV7-8|NA
CASKEWEPGLEDTQYF
TGTGCCAGCAAAGAATGGGAACCGGGGCTCGAAGATACGCAGTATTTT
>TRBJ2-4|NA|TRBV21-1|NA
CASSKGDIQYF
TGTGCCAGCAGCAAAGGGGACATTCAGTACTTC
>TRBJ2-3|NA|TRBV7-8|NA
CASSLLRLDTQYF
TGTGCCAGCAGCTTACTCCGCCTAGATACGCAGTATTTT
>TRBJ1-2|NA|TRBV28|NA
CASRLGTGPNYGYTF
TGTGCCAGCAGGTTGGGAACAGGACCTAACTATGGCTACACCTTC
>TRBJ2-7|NA|TRBV19|NA
CASSATLETRRYEQYF
TGTGCCAGTAGCGCCACCCTAGAGACGAGACGGTACGAGCAGTACTTC
>TRBJ2-7|NA|TRBV11-2|NA
CASSLDRAYEQYF
TGTGCCAGCAGCTTAGACAGGGCTTACGAGCAGTACTTC
>TRBJ1-4|NA|TRBV11-2|NA
CASSLADANEKLFF
TGTGCCAGCAGCTTAGCGGACGCTAATGAAAAACTGTTTTTT
>TRBJ1-2|NA|TRBV15|NA
CATSSGTFKYYTF
TGTGCCACCAGCAGTGGGACATTTAAGTACTACACCTTC
>TRBJ1-4|NA|TRBV28|NA
CASSPDRSNEKLFF
TGTGCCAGCAGTCCTGACAGGTCCAATGAAAAACTGTTTTTT
>TRBJ1-1|NA|TRBV18|TRBD1
CASSPPRGPTEAFF
TGTGCCAGCTCACCACCAAGGGGGCCGACTGAAGCTTTCTTT
>TRBJ2-7|once|TRBV27|NA
CASSSLDRSYEQYF
TGTGCCAGCAGTTCCCTAGACAGATCCTACGAGCAGTACTTC
>TRBJ2-3|NA|TRBV9|TRBD2
CASSPRSGSRLDTQYF
TGTGCCAGCAGCCCCAGGAGCGGGAGCCGGTTAGATACGCAGTATTTT
>TRBJ2-7|NA|TRBV5-6|NA
CASTQDGYEQYF
TGTGCCAGCACCCAGGATGGATACGAGCAGTACTTC
>TRBJ2-2|NA|TRBV29-1|NA
CSASGGGAANTGELFF
TGCAGCGCCTCAGGTGGAGGGGCCGCGAACACCGGGGAGCTGTTTTTT
>TRBJ2-5|NA|TRBV7-2|TRBD2
CASSEWGGETQYF
TGTGCCAGCAGCGAGTGGGGGGGGGAGACCCAGTACTTC
>TRBJ2-2|NA|TRBV14|TRBD2
CASRTSGANTGELFF
TGTGCCAGCAGGACTAGCGGAGCGAACACCGGGGAGCTGTTTTTT
>TRBJ2-1|once|TRBV9|TRBD1
CASSVVGQVYNEQFF
TGTGCCAGCAGCGTAGTGGGACAGGTCTACAATGAGCAGTTCTTC
>TRBJ2-2|NA|TRBV11-3|TRBD1
CASSSAGTGVRHTGELFF
TGTGCCAGCAGCTCCGCCGGGACAGGGGTAAGGCACACCGGGGAGCTGTTTTTT
>TRBJ2-3|NA|TRBV1|NA
CTSSPAERGPSTDTQYF
TGCACCAGCAGCCCCGCGGAAAGAGGCCCCAGCACAGATACGCAGTATTTT
>TRBJ1-5|few|TRBV9|NA
CASSQSGQRNQPQHF
TGTGCCAGCAGCCAGTCGGGGCAGCGCAATCAGCCCCAGCATTTT
>TRBJ1-5|NA|TRBV10-2|NA
CASSEDSFGPQHF
TGCGCCAGCAGTGAGGACAGCTTTGGGCCCCAGCATTTT
>TRBJ2-5|NA|TRBV27|TRBD2
CASSLQLAGQETQYF
TGTGCCAGCAGTCTCCAACTAGCGGGACAAGAGACCCAGTACTTC